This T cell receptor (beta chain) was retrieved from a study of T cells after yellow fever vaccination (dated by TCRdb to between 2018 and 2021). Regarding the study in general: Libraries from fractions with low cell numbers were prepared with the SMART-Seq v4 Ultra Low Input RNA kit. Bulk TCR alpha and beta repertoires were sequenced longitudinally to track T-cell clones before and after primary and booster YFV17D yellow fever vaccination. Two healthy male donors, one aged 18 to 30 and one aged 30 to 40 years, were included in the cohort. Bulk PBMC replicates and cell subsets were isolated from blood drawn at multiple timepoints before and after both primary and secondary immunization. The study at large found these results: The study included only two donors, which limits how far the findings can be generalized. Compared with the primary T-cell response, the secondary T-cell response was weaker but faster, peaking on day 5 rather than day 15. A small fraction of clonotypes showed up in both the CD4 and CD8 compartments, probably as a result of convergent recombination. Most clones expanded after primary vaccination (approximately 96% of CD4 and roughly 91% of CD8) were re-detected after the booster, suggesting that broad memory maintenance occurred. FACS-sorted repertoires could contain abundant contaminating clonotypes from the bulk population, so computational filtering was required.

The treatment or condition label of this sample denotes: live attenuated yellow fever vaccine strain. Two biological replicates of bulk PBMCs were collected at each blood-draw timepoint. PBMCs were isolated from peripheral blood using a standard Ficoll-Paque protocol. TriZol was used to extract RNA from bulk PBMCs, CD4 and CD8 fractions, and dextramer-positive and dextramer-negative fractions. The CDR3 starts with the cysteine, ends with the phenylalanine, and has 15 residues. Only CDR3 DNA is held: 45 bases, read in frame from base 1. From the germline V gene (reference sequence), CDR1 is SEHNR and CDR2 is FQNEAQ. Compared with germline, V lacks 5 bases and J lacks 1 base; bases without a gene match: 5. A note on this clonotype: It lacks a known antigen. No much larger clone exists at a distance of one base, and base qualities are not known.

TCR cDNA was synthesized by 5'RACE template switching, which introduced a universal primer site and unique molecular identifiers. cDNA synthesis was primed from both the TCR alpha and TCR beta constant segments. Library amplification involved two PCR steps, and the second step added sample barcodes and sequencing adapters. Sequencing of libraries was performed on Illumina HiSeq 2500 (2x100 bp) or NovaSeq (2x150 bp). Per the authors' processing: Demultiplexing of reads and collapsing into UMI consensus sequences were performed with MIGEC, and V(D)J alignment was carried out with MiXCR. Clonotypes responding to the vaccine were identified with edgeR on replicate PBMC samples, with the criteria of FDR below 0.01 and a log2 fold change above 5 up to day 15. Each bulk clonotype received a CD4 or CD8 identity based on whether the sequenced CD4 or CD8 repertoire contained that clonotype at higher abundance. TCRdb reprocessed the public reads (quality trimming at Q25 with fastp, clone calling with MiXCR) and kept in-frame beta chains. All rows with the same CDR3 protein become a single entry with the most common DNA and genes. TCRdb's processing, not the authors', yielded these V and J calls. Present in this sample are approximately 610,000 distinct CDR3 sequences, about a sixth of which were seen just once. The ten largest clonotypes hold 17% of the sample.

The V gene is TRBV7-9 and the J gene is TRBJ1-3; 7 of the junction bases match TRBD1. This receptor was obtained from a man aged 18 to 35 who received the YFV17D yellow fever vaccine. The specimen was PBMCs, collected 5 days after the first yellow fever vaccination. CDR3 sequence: CASSTRRGSGNTIYF. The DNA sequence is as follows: TGTGCCAGCAGCACTCGCAGGGGGTCTGGAAACACCATATATTTT. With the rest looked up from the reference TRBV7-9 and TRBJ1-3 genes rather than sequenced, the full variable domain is DTGVSQNPRHKITKRGQNVTFRCDPISEHNRLYWYRQTLGQGPEFLTYFQNEAQLEKSRLLSDRFSAERPKGSFSTLEIQRTEQGDSAMYLCASSTRRGSGNTIYFGEGSWLTVV.